This T cell receptor (beta chain) was found in a study of CD8 T cells in ankylosing spondylitis (TCRdb year 2017). With respect to the entire study: The study set out to find disease-linked TCR variants by profiling T cell receptor beta repertoires in ankylosing spondylitis patients and healthy donors. The whole study cohort included about a hundred healthy donors and 25 ankylosing spondylitis patients. Peripheral blood samples were taken, and synovial fluid was additionally collected from ankylosing spondylitis patients. Broader findings and caveats from the paper: Some motif variants had previously been reported in the synovial fluid and blood of reactive arthritis patients, which suggests shared mechanisms of disease initiation. A TCR beta motif made up of seven or eight highly homologous amino acid variants appeared to be characteristic of blood from ankylosing spondylitis patients. The disease-linked clones were reported to be significantly enriched in matched synovial fluid samples from ankylosing spondylitis patients. The disease-linked clones showed a CD8+ phenotype and occurred at relatively low frequencies in peripheral blood.

With regard to this clonotype: Its antigen specificity is not known. Within one base of it there is no much larger clone, and no base qualities were kept.

After removal of 6 bases from V and 4 bases from J, the junction retains 9 bases not matched to a gene. As encoded in the germline V gene, CDR1 is MNHEY while CDR2 is SVGEGT. From the cysteine through the phenylalanine, the CDR3 covers 17 amino acids. Left in the record is the CDR3 DNA by itself, 51 bases read in frame from the first base. Reads for this sample came from an Illumina HiSeq 2500. Quantitative 5'-RACE with molecular barcodes was used to prepare TCR beta libraries. In the paper's pipeline: A new computational method, built on a probabilistic model of VDJ rearrangement, was used to identify disease-linked TCR variants. TCRdb reran the public reads through fastp at Q25 and MiXCR, keeping productive beta chains. Rows with one shared CDR3 protein collapse into an entry with the most common genes and DNA. These V and J calls derive from TCRdb rather than the authors' analysis. The sample table contains around 490,000 distinct CDR3 sequences; only one count was recorded for approximately 5.3% of them. The ten largest clones represent roughly 3.5% of the sample.

The chain was built from TRBV6-2 or TRBV6-3 and TRBJ2-6; the central 10 bases match TRBD1. The receptor was derived from a male donor with ankylosing spondylitis. The sample taken for sequencing was blood, either unsorted or a sorted T cell fraction (not recorded which). The sequence in DNA is TGTGCCAGCAGAAGGCCCGGGACAGGGGACGGGGCCAACGTCCTGACTTTC. It codes for CASRRPGTGDGANVLTF.